The TCR beta chain under discussion was sequenced for a study of blood T cell repertoires in COVID-19. About the study: Samples representing acute and convalescent COVID-19 were sourced from the United States, Italy and Spain. From T cells, B-cell-depleted T cells, or PBMCs came the material, which was cDNA or gDNA.

Germline CDR1 ENHRY, CDR2 SYGVKD. Between the trimmed V and J ends, which lost 6 bases and 7 bases, there was a span of 9 bases. The CDR3 length is 11 residues. Source study methods: It was from reference gene primer amplification that nucleated cell counts were estimated. Clones were sequenced by immunoSEQ multiplex PCR, and TCRdb holds only the in-frame ones, with some missing. V, J and clone size were drawn from that table, and D and trimming were deduced from the DNA. Of more than 150,000 clones listed, approximately 91% were seen once; the top ten hold more than 2%. This clone was counted a few times.

This clonotype was obtained from a woman between 70 and 85 years old with acute or convalescent COVID-19. The chain joins TRBV10-3 to TRBJ1-2; D is perhaps TRBD1 (6 bases). Specimen: peripheral blood. CDR3 region: CAIRDSVGYTF. The CDR3 nucleotides read TGTGCCATCAGGGACAGCGTTGGCTACACCTTC.